A single sample gave rise to the 19 T cell receptor beta chains below, sequenced in a study of cytomegalovirus exposure and HLA in healthy donors. PCR used 60 Vbeta primers and 13 Jbeta primers. The table came from immunoSEQ multiplex PCR; TCRdb's copy has only in-frame clones and leaves some out. The sample has some 100,000 clones; roughly 80% are singletons. The sequencing input was PBMCs. Receptors were obtained from a girl aged 2-10 years in good health and CMV-seropositive.

V is TRBV7-2 and J is TRBJ2-3; TRBD2 is a possible D gene (7 bases). Germline V CDR1 and CDR2: SGHTA, FQGNSA. The CDR3 is 15 amino acids. V shed 2 bases and J shed 5 bases, with 14 bases lying between them. CDR3 sequence reads: CASSLMAGAKDTQYF. CDR3 DNA: TGTGCCAGCAGCTTAATGGCGGGGGCAAAAGATACGCAGTATTTT.

The gene calls are TRBV28 and TRBJ2-5, with 8 positions matching TRBD1. Germline V gene data show CDR1 as MDHEN and CDR2 as SYDVKM. This CDR3 has 15 amino acids. V lost 4 bases to trimming and J lost 6 bases; unmatched junction nucleotides: 10. Written as DNA, the CDR3 is TGTGCCAGCAGTTCCCAGGGGGCTGGTAAGAAGACCCAGTACTTC. As protein: CASSSQGAGKKTQYF.

The V and J genes are TRBV27 and TRBJ1-1; TRBD1 aligns across 8 bases. V shed 6 bases and J 2 bases; nucleotides not matched to a gene: 11. The CDR3 totals 16 residues. Germline assignment: CDR1 MNHEY and CDR2 SMNVEV (reference sequence). In DNA, the CDR3 is TGTGCCAGCAGCAGCTTGACAGGGGTATTAAACACTGAAGCTTTCTTT. Protein product: CASSSLTGVLNTEAFF.

The CDR3 loop is CASSSGGETEAFF. CDR3 DNA: TGTGCCAGCTCCTCAGGGGGCGAAACTGAAGCTTTCTTT. The V and J genes are TRBV18 and TRBJ1-1; 8 bases are shared with TRBD1. The CDR3 sequence is 13 residues long. Germline CDR1 KGHSH, CDR2 LQKENI. J gave up 5 bases and V 6 bases, and 5 bases lay outside the gene matches.

This rearrangement joins TRBV10-3 to TRBJ2-1; tentatively, D is TRBD2 (5 bases). The CDR3 contains 13 residues. V shed 7 bases and J shed 11 bases, with 18 bases lying between them. Germline V gene sequence: CDR1 ENHRY, CDR2 SYGVKD. CDR3 residues: CAITTNSERKQFF. The CDR3 DNA reads TGTGCCATCACGACCAATAGCGAGCGGAAGCAGTTCTTC.

This clone has only a few counts. The CDR3 here is CASSFGDSNEQFF. The CDR3, as DNA: TGTGCCAGCAGTTTTGGGGACTCGAATGAGCAGTTCTTC. The gene calls are TRBV27 and TRBJ2-1, with a weak D call TRBD2 (6 bases). This CDR3 has 13 amino acids. V dropped 3 bases and J dropped 7 bases, with 10 bases sitting between them. Germline loops: CDR1 MNHEY, CDR2 SMNVEV (reference sequence).

J is TRBJ1-2 and V is TRBV27, with D possibly matching TRBD1 (6 bases). The CDR3 spans 12 residues. Deletions cut 7 bases from V and 8 bases from J, with 14 bases between. Germline CDR1 MNHEY, CDR2 SMNVEV (reference sequence). CDR3 region: CASKGRGNGYTF. CDR3 bases: TGTGCCAGCAAGGGCAGGGGTAACGGCTACACCTTC.

The sample holds a few counts of this clone. V gene TRBV5-1 combines with J gene TRBJ2-5; TRBD1 matches 7 bases. The CDR3 spans 12 residues. Germline CDR1 SGHRS, CDR2 YFSETQ. J lost 2 bases, V lost 5 bases, and 0 bases had no gene match. Here the CDR3 reads CASRGQQETQYF. The CDR3 DNA is TGCGCCAGCAGGGGACAGCAAGAGACCCAGTACTTC.

The chain is built from TRBV4-2 and TRBJ2-7; 14 nucleotides align to TRBD2. Germline lookup yields CDR1 LGHNA and CDR2 YNFKEQ. The CDR3 covers 15 residues. The V gene end was trimmed by 4 bases and the J gene end by 3 bases; junction bases not matched to a gene: 2. The CDR3 nucleotides read TGTGCCAGCAGCCGCGGACTAGCGGGAGGCTACGAGCAGTACTTC. As protein: CASSRGLAGGYEQYF.

This clone was seen a single time. The V call is TRBV19, the J call TRBJ1-1; the match to TRBD1 covers 8 bases. Per germline, CDR1 LNHDA and CDR2 SQIVND (reference sequence). The CDR3 sequence is 13 residues long. Unmatched junction bases numbered 5, after V lost 8 bases and J lost 3 bases. The CDR3 sequence: CASREQGDTEAFF. The DNA for the CDR3 is TGTGCCAGTCGAGAACAGGGGGACACTGAAGCTTTCTTT.

This clone is a singleton in its sample. This chain uses TRBV28 with TRBJ2-1; no firm D call. Germline lookup yields CDR1 MDHEN and CDR2 SYDVKM. This CDR3 contains 14 residues. Trimming cost V 4 bases and J 7 bases, with 14 bases left between them. The CDR3: CASSSNPESNEQFF. The CDR3, as DNA: TGTGCCAGCAGTTCAAACCCCGAGAGTAATGAGCAGTTCTTC.

The CDR3 here is CASSSQGGLNTEAFF. DNA of the CDR3: TGTGCCAGCAGTTCTCAGGGAGGACTGAACACTGAAGCTTTCTTT. This chain connects TRBV7-3 to TRBJ1-1; a possible D gene is TRBD1 (5 bases). Germline loops: CDR1 SGHTA, CDR2 FQGTGA. The CDR3 has 15 residues. V lost 6 bases, J lost 0 bases, and 14 bases lay in between.

This clone was observed a single time. V gene TRBV5-8 combines with J gene TRBJ2-2; TRBD1 aligns across 10 bases. CDR3 size: 15 residues. Looked up from germline, CDR1 is SGHTS and CDR2 is YDEGEE. The junction had 5 bases not matched to a gene; V was cut back by 4 bases and J by 5 bases. CDR3 bases: TGTGCCAGCAGCCGTTGGACAGGGGGTACCGGGGAGCTGTTTTTT. Its protein is CASSRWTGGTGELFF.

The V call is TRBV13, the J call TRBJ2-7, with TRBD2 identical over 9 bases. Germline V gives CDR1 PRHDT, CDR2 FYEKMQ (reference sequence). V trimming: 6 bases; J trimming: 7 bases; junction bases outside the gene matches: 10. This CDR3 is 14 amino acids long. The CDR3: CASSSASGTQEQYF. The CDR3 DNA follows: TGTGCCAGCAGTTCGGCTAGCGGGACGCAGGAGCAGTACTTC.

J is TRBJ2-3 and V is TRBV7-9, with a possible D match to TRBD2 (6 bases). CDR3 size: 19 residues. Trimming stripped 3 bases from V and 0 bases from J, with 22 bases between. The germline V gene encodes CDR1 SEHNR and CDR2 FQNEAQ (reference sequence). The CDR3: CASSLWAISGNPSTDTQYF. The CDR3 nucleotides are TGTGCCAGCAGCTTGTGGGCTATTAGCGGAAACCCTAGCACAGATACGCAGTATTTT.

The V and J genes are TRBV30 and TRBJ1-2; TRBD1 aligns across 7 bases. The germline CDR1 and CDR2 sequences are GTSNPN and SVGIG (reference sequence). The V gene end was trimmed by 5 bases and the J gene end by 8 bases; junction bases not matched to a gene: 8. CDR3 length: 12 amino acids. The CDR3 DNA is TGTGCCTGGGAACCTCTCAGGGGGGGCTACACCTTC. As protein: CAWEPLRGGYTF.

CDR3 sequence: CASSTGTAGGEKLFF. CDR3 coding DNA: TGTGCCAGCAGCACCGGGACGGCGGGAGGAGAAAAACTGTTTTTT. The chain recombines TRBV9 with TRBJ1-4; the D gene is possibly TRBD1 (5 bases). This CDR3 spans 15 amino acids. The V gene lost 4 bases and the J gene lost 8 bases, with 18 bases spanning the gap. Germline V gene data show CDR1 as SGDLS and CDR2 as YYNGEE.

About this clone: The sample contains more than one DNA sequence encoding this CDR3. This rearrangement joins TRBV18 to TRBJ2-5; no firm D call. V lost 3 bases, J lost 5 bases, and 4 bases lay in between. The CDR3 length is 11 residues. Germline assignment: CDR1 KGHSH and CDR2 LQKENI. The DNA of the CDR3 is TGTGCCAGCTCACCCCGTGAGACCCAGTACTTC. This codes for CASSPRETQYF.

J is TRBJ2-2 and V is TRBV7-3; D remains unclear. This CDR3 is 13 amino acids long. Germline V gene data show CDR1 as SGHTA and CDR2 as FQGTGA. V lost 5 bases and J lost 3, with 7 bases in between. The CDR3 is CASSIDHTGELFF. CDR3 DNA: TGTGCCAGCAGCATAGATCACACCGGGGAGCTGTTTTTT.